This T cell receptor beta chain was profiled in a study of identical twins' blood T cells. Study context: Some twelve libraries, six alpha and six beta, gave some 50 million reads. Study-wide results and limits: Shared environment remains a possible cause of twin similarity.

Libraries were made from RNA as TCR cDNA, using a modified protocol. MiXCR was run by TCRdb on the 5' RACE reads, yielding one entry per CDR3 protein. The sample has 400,000 or so distinct CDR3 sequences, 25% to 35% seen once. Of note for this clonotype: Its antigen is not identified.

The germline CDR1 and CDR2 sequences are LNHDA and SQIVND (reference sequence). The length of the CDR3 is 15 residues. V shed 3 bases and J shed 3 bases, with 12 bases lying between them. Sequencing was done on a sample of PBMCs. The rearrangement uses TRBV19 and TRBJ1-5; D call uncertain. This receptor was identified in a woman aged 18-49 years in good health. The chain's CDR3 is CASSIAGGSNQPQHF. In nucleotides, the CDR3 is TGTGCCAGTAGTATTGCGGGTGGGTCCAATCAGCCCCAGCATTTT.